Listed here are 10 T cell receptor beta chains from one sample, sequenced in a study of graft-versus-host responses after intestinal transplantation. Using immunoSEQ multiplex PCR, the repertoire was profiled, and TCRdb retains in-frame clones only, with some absent. The sample carries 96,000 or so clones, roughly nine tenths recorded once. These receptors have no identified antigens. The specimen was unstimulated CD4+ T cells sorted from spleen or lymph node cells, collected before intestinal transplant. Receptor source: a human donor who received an intestinal transplant.

This clone showed up just once. This chain uses TRBV2 with TRBJ1-6, with 7 nucleotides matching TRBD1. Germline V gives CDR1 SNHLY, CDR2 FYNNEI. Unmatched junction bases numbered 12, after V lost 9 bases and J lost 13 bases. This CDR3 is 13 amino acids long. CDR3 loop: CASRQGLYEPLHF. The CDR3 DNA follows: TGTGCCAGTAGACAGGGCCTCTACGAGCCCCTCCACTTT.

The chain is built from TRBV28 and TRBJ2-7; 8 positions match TRBD2. V gave up 7 bases and J gave up 0 bases; unmatched junction bases: 20. The CDR3 extends over 19 amino acids. CDR1 and CDR2 (germline): MDHEN, SYDVKM. This chain's CDR3 is CASTHSRTSTIKFSYEQYF. The CDR3 DNA is TGTGCCAGCACCCACAGCAGGACTAGCACGATCAAGTTCTCCTACGAGCAGTACTTC.

J is TRBJ1-5 and V is TRBV19; a possible D gene is TRBD1 (5 bases). Germline values: CDR1 LNHDA, CDR2 SQIVND (reference sequence). V shed 1 base and J shed 2 bases, with 15 bases lying between them. CDR3 length equals 17 residues. The CDR3 bases are TGTGCCAGTAGTATAGCGTGGGGCCTGGGCGGCAATCAGCCCCAGCATTTT. It is translated as CASSIAWGLGGNQPQHF.

This clone was seen a handful of times. V usage is TRBV10-3 and J usage is TRBJ2-1; the D gene is possibly TRBD2 (7 bases). The CDR3 is 14 amino acids. V gave up 7 bases and J gave up 6 bases, with 16 bases separating them. Germline V gene data show CDR1 as ENHRY and CDR2 as SYGVKD. In DNA, the CDR3 is TGTGCCATCACGGGCGGGGGCGATGTCAATGAGCAGTTCTTC. Translation: CAITGGGDVNEQFF.

The chain employs TRBV11-3 and TRBJ2-2; 7 bases match TRBD1. The CDR3 is 14 residues long. The V segment lost 7 bases and the J segment 4 bases; nucleotides outside the gene matches: 6. The germline CDR1 and CDR2 sequences are SGHNT and YENEEA. Here the CDR3 DNA reads TGTGCCAGCAAGACAGGGAATCCCACCGGGGAGCTGTTTTTT. This sequence encodes CASKTGNPTGELFF.

The J gene is TRBJ2-3, the V gene TRBV5-1, with TRBD2 matching 7 bases. Germline trimming cut 1 base from V and 2 bases from J; bases unmatched to any gene: 7. Per the germline V gene, CDR1 is SGHRS and CDR2 is YFSETQ. The CDR3 length is 16 residues. The CDR3 loop is CASSLRVSGFTDTQYF. The CDR3 nucleotides read TGCGCCAGCAGCTTGCGGGTTAGCGGGTTCACAGATACGCAGTATTTT.

The sample holds one count of this clone. V gene TRBV4-2 combines with J gene TRBJ2-1, with 14 bases identical to TRBD2. With 3 bases clipped from V and 7 bases from J, the junction kept 8 bases outside the gene matches. The CDR3 runs to 17 residues. The germline V gene encodes CDR1 LGHNA and CDR2 YNFKEQ. CDR3 nucleotides: TGTGCCAGCAGCCACCCGGGACTAGCGGGAGATACGAATGAGCAGTTCTTC. Protein product: CASSHPGLAGDTNEQFF.

This chain uses TRBV7-9 with TRBJ1-1, with D tentatively TRBD1 (6 bases). V was cut by 2 bases and J by 3 bases, with 10 bases left in between. The CDR3 length is 14 residues. In germline, CDR1 is SEHNR, CDR2 FQNEAQ (reference sequence). CDR3 region: CASSLTGRDTEAFF. The CDR3 DNA reads TGTGCCAGCAGCTTAACAGGGAGGGACACTGAAGCTTTCTTT.

This chain uses TRBV4-1 with TRBJ1-1, with 8 bases matching TRBD1. The CDR3 is made up of 15 amino acids. Germline V gene lookup returns CDR1 MGHRA and CDR2 YSYEKL. With 2 bases clipped from V and 0 bases from J, the junction kept 2 bases outside the gene matches. CDR3 bases: TGCGCCAGCAGCCAACAGGGGGCTATGAACACTGAAGCTTTCTTT. Translating it yields CASSQQGAMNTEAFF.

Only a few counts were recorded for this clone. The genes are TRBV2 and TRBJ1-1, with a tentative D call TRBD1 (5 bases). The CDR3 consists of 15 residues. The V end lost 8 bases, the J end lost 10 bases, and 26 bases lay between the germline ends. CDR1 and CDR2 from the germline V gene are SNHLY and FYNNEI. CDR3 region: CASEEPGNYGRGAFF. For the CDR3, the DNA is TGTGCCAGCGAAGAGCCAGGGAACTATGGAAGGGGAGCTTTCTTT.